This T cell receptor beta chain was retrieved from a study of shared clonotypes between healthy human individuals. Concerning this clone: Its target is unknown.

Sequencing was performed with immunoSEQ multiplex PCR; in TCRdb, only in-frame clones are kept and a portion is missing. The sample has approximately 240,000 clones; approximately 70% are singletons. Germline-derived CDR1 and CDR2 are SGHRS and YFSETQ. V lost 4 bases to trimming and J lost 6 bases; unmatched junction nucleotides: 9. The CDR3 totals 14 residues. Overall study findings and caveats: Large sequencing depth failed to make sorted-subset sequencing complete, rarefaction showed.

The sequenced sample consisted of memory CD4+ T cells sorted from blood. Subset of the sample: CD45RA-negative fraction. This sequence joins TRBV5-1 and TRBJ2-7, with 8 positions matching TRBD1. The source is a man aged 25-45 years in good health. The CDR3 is CASSQGQVLAEQYF. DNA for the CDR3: TGCGCCAGCAGCCAGGGACAGGTTCTCGCCGAGCAGTACTTC.